This T cell receptor (beta chain) was captured in a study of technical replicates of blood from a few donors. Clones were read by immunoSEQ multiplex PCR, and TCRdb kept only the in-frame ones, dropping some. The profile shows about 88,000 clones, 90% to 95% of them singletons. The count of this clone is one. The CDR3 contains 13 residues. V was cut by 0 bases and J by 5 bases, with 7 bases left in between. In germline, CDR1 is MNHEY, CDR2 SVGAGI. This sequence originates from a human donor in good health. The sample taken for sequencing was T cells isolated from PBMCs. V usage is TRBV6-5 and J usage is TRBJ2-5; D is undetermined. CDR3 sequence (DNA): TGTGCCAGCAGTTACTCGTCGAGTGAGACCCAGTACTTC. Translating it yields CASSYSSSETQYF.